The 2 T cell receptor beta chains in this list originate from one sample, sequenced in a study of T cell responses to AZD1222 COVID-19 vaccine (dated by TCRdb to the early 2020s). Per the publication, the time point label means: baseline before first vaccination. Receptor libraries were prepared by the immunoSEQ multiplex PCR assay. Imported from immuneACCESS, the table was reduced by TCRdb to in-frame sequences with V and J called. These copies leave out some clones; in studies compared against another copy, an unresolved V gene accounts for under half, and the cause of the remainder is not known. The table for this sample lists around 130,000 clones; 70% to 90% of them were counted only once. Of the sample, less than 10% is held by the ten largest clones. The sequencing used peripheral blood, collected on day 0 of AZD1222 vaccination. Receptors were obtained from an adult in good health.

J is TRBJ1-2 and V is TRBV3-1 (or the pseudogene TRBV3-2); D not certain. This CDR3 comprises 14 residues. Germline V gene data show CDR1 as LGHDT and CDR2 as YNNKEL (reference sequence). Trimming cost V 5 bases and J 8 bases, with 18 bases left between them. DNA of the CDR3: TGTGCCAGCAGCTCCTACCAGGTAGTAACGGGCTACACCTTC. This translates into CASSSYQVVTGYTF.

The table lists this clone with a few counts. The chain links TRBV19 to TRBJ2-3; D could derive from TRBD1 or TRBD2 (5 bases each). The CDR3 has 23 residues. Trimming stripped 6 bases from V and 0 bases from J, with 37 bases between. Germline V gives CDR1 LNHDA, CDR2 SQIVND (reference sequence). The DNA of the CDR3 is TGTGCCAGTAGCAAAAAGAGGGGATGGTTGGATCGCGGGTACGATAGCAGCACAGATACGCAGTATTTT. This translates into CASSKKRGWLDRGYDSSTDTQYF.